A selection of T cell receptor beta chains follows, all from one sample in a study of tumor-infiltrating lymphocytes in oesophageal squamous cell carcinoma. From the PCR reads, TCRdb called clonotypes with MiXCR, one entry per CDR3 protein. The table has approximately 10,000 distinct CDR3 sequences, over 50% seen once. The sample comprised esophageal tumor tissue. The receptors were sampled from a male donor with esophageal squamous cell carcinoma. The CDR3 runs from the conserved cysteine through the conserved F or W. The order of the fields is J gene, D gene, V gene, clone size, CDR3 DNA, CDR3 protein. D genes are given only for firm matches. The listing skips clone size in some rows; elsewhere it reads once, few, many or a size class.

TRBJ2-7 | NA | TRBV7-2 | NA | TGTGCCAGCAGCTTAGGGCCGCGGGCCTACGAGCAGTACTTC | CASSLGPRAYEQYF
TRBJ2-5 | NA | TRBV7-6 | NA | TGTGCCAGCAGCTGGGGGCGTGGGGGGCTACAGGAGACCCAGTACTTC | CASSWGRGGLQETQYF
TRBJ2-1 | NA | TRBV10-1 | once | TGCGCCAGCAGTGAGATAGCGACGGACAATGAGCAGTTCTTC | CASSEIATDNEQFF
TRBJ2-2 | NA | TRBV7-3 | NA | TGTGCCAGCAGCTTGCCCGCGGGACAGCCAACGAACACCGGGGAGCTGTTTTTT | CASSLPAGQPTNTGELFF
TRBJ2-1 | NA | TRBV6-6 | NA | TGTGCCAGCAGTTACTCTGAGGGAGTCTACAATGAGCAGTTCTTC | CASSYSEGVYNEQFF
TRBJ2-7 | TRBD2 | TRBV7-2 | NA | TGTGCCAGCAGCTTAGGGGGGGGTTTAGGCGAGCAGTACTTC | CASSLGGGLGEQYF
TRBJ2-1 | TRBD2 | TRBV7-2 | NA | TGTGCCAGCAGCTTAGATAGCGGGAGAGGGAGCAATGAGCAGTTCTTC | CASSLDSGRGSNEQFF
TRBJ2-7 | TRBD1 | TRBV6-6 | NA | TGTGCCAGCAGTGACGAGTCACGGGACAGGGACTACGAGCAGTACTTC | CASSDESRDRDYEQYF
TRBJ2-4 | NA | TRBV6-6 | NA | TGTGCCAGCAGCTTTCGGACTGAGAGTTGGAGTCAGTACTTC | CASSFRTESWSQYF
TRBJ2-1 | TRBD1 | TRBV7-8 | NA | TGTGCCAGCAGCTTAGCACAGGGGGGTGCCGAGCAGTTCTTC | CASSLAQGGAEQFF
TRBJ2-5 | TRBD2 | TRBV6-6 | NA | TGTGCCAGCAGTTTGAGAGGACTAGGGACCCAAGAGACCCAGTACTTC | CASSLRGLGTQETQYF
TRBJ2-1 | NA | TRBV6-5 | NA | TGTGCCAGCGGTTACCTAGGGTACAATGAGCAGTTCTTC | CASGYLGYNEQFF
TRBJ2-1 | TRBD2 | TRBV10-3 | NA | TGTGCCATCAGTGAACTGGGACTAGCGGGAGGGAACGACGAGCAGTTCTTC | CAISELGLAGGNDEQFF
TRBJ2-3 | TRBD2 | TRBV10-3 | many | TGTGCCACCCGACTAGCGGGAGAAACAGATACGCAGTATTTT | CATRLAGETDTQYF
TRBJ2-3 | NA | TRBV7-6 | NA | TGTGCCAGCAGCTTAGGGGGGATTAGCACAGATACGCAGTATTTT | CASSLGGISTDTQYF
TRBJ2-7 | TRBD2 | TRBV6-1 | many | TGTGCCAGCAGTCCCCTTACCTCTAGCGGGAGTGGCTACGAGCAGTACTTC | CASSPLTSSGSGYEQYF
TRBJ1-2 | NA | TRBV7-3 | NA | TGTGCCAGCAGCACCCATTATGGCTACACCTTC | CASSTHYGYTF
TRBJ2-2 | NA | TRBV7-8 | few | TGTGCCAGCAGCTTCACAGGCTCCGGGGAGCTGTTTTTT | CASSFTGSGELFF
TRBJ2-7 | TRBD2 | TRBV7-9 | NA | TGTGCCAGCAGCTTACAAGCGGGAGGGGGAACCTACGAGCAGTACTTC | CASSLQAGGGTYEQYF
TRBJ2-1 | NA | TRBV20-1 | few | TGCAGTGCTAGCAGGGACCTAAATGAGCAGTTCTTC | CSASRDLNEQFF
TRBJ2-1 | TRBD2 | TRBV6-6 | medium-sized | TGTGCCAGCAGTTACACTAGCGGGAGTGAGCAGTTCTTC | CASSYTSGSEQFF
TRBJ2-1 | TRBD2 | TRBV7-3 | NA | TGTGCCAGCAGCTTTGGGGATTGGCGGGAGGCTTACAATGAGCAGTTCTTC | CASSFGDWREAYNEQFF
TRBJ1-2 | NA | TRBV12-3/TRBV12-4 | NA | TGTGCCAGCAGCCTGGCGGGGGATGGCTACACCTTC | CASSLAGDGYTF
TRBJ2-1 | NA | TRBV7-6 | NA | TGTGCCAGCAGCTTAGATAGCAGGGGTGAGCAGTTCTTC | CASSLDSRGEQFF
TRBJ2-5 | NA | TRBV7-9 | NA | TGTGCCAGCAGCCCTTCAGGACGGGGGACCCAGTACTTC | CASSPSGRGTQYF
TRBJ2-3 | TRBD2 | TRBV7-2 | NA | TGTGCCAGCAGCTTCTTCCCGGGGGGGCTCACAGATACGCAGTATTTT | CASSFFPGGLTDTQYF
TRBJ2-5 | TRBD1 | TRBV11-1 | NA | TGTGCCAGCAGCATATCCGGGACAGGGTGGGAGACCCAGTACTTC | CASSISGTGWETQYF
TRBJ2-7 | TRBD1 | TRBV28 | NA | TGTGCCAGCAGTTTACCTTCGCCTCGGGGACAGGGGGCGGGTGAGCAGTACTTC | CASSLPSPRGQGAGEQYF
TRBJ1-2 | TRBD1 | TRBV7-4 | NA | TGTGCCAGCCTCAGGGGGGGCTCTGGTGGCTACACCTTC | CASLRGGSGGYTF
TRBJ2-5 | TRBD1 | TRBV24-1 | NA | TGTGCCACCAGTGATTTCAGGGACAGGGGACGTGAGACCCAGTACTTC | CATSDFRDRGRETQYF
TRBJ2-1 | TRBD2 | TRBV24-1 | NA | TGTGCCACCAGTGATTTGACTAGCGGGACCTACAATGAGCAGTTCTTC | CATSDLTSGTYNEQFF
TRBJ1-4 | NA | TRBV7-9 | medium-sized | TGTGCCAGCAGCTTAATTTGGGGTGAAAAACTGTTTTTT | CASSLIWGEKLFF
TRBJ2-3 | TRBD2 | TRBV7-2 | NA | TGTGCCAGCAGCCAACAGGCTAGCGGAGATTTTACAGATACGCAGTATTTT | CASSQQASGDFTDTQYF
TRBJ2-7 | NA | TRBV7-2 | NA | TGTGCCAGCAGCTTCGACAGGCTATCCTACGAGCAGTACTTC | CASSFDRLSYEQYF
TRBJ2-1 | TRBD1 | TRBV6-2/TRBV6-3 | NA | TGTGCCAGCAGGCGTCCGGGACAGGGTGTGAACAATGAGCAGTTCTTC | CASRRPGQGVNNEQFF
TRBJ2-7 | TRBD2 | TRBV6-2/TRBV6-3 | NA | TGTGCCAGCAGTTACTTCGTGCTAGCGGGTTCCTACGAGCAGTACTTC | CASSYFVLAGSYEQYF
TRBJ2-5 | NA | TRBV4-1 | many | TGCGCCAGCAGCCTAACGGGCGGACCGACTAGATCGACTCAAGAGACCCAGTACTTC | CASSLTGGPTRSTQETQYF
TRBJ2-5 | NA | TRBV7-6 | NA | TGTGCCAGCAGCTTGTCCGGGACGTTAGAGACCCAGTACTTC | CASSLSGTLETQYF
TRBJ2-1 | NA | TRBV7-9 | medium-sized | TGTGCCAGCAGCTTAGGAGTGTGGGGGAGTGACTACAATGAGCAGTTCTTC | CASSLGVWGSDYNEQFF
TRBJ2-1 | TRBD2 | TRBV7-3 | NA | TGTGCCAGCAGCCCCTCTAGCGGGGCTCAGGGCGAGCAGTTCTTC | CASSPSSGAQGEQFF
TRBJ1-2 | TRBD1 | TRBV24-1 | once | TGTGCCACCAGTGGTGGACAGGGTCGACTCTATGGCTACACCTTC | CATSGGQGRLYGYTF
TRBJ2-6 | NA | TRBV7-3 | NA | TGTGCCAGCAGCTTAATGCCCGGGGCCAACGTCCTGACTTTC | CASSLMPGANVLTF
TRBJ2-3 | TRBD2 | TRBV5-1 | NA | TGCGCCAGCAGGGATCAGCGGGGAAGCACAGATACGCAGTATTTT | CASRDQRGSTDTQYF
TRBJ2-5 | NA | TRBV7-6 | NA | TGTGCCAGCAGCCCGCTTTTTTCGGGAGCGCAAGAGACCCAGTACTTC | CASSPLFSGAQETQYF
TRBJ2-7 | NA | TRBV28 | NA | TGTGCCAGCAGTTTACGGGATCTACCCAGGATACTCGCCTTC | CASSLRDLPRILAF
TRBJ2-1 | NA | TRBV7-6 | NA | TGTGCCAGCAGCATGACTATTAGCTCCTACGAGCAGTTCTTC | CASSMTISSYEQFF
TRBJ2-5 | TRBD2 | TRBV6-1 | large | TGTGCCAGCAGTGAATGGCCTAGCGGGAGCGGGATCCAAGAGACCCAGTACTTC | CASSEWPSGSGIQETQYF
TRBJ1-3 | NA | TRBV10-3 | NA | TGTGCCATCAGTGAAAAGAGCTCTGGAAACACCATATATTTT | CAISEKSSGNTIYF
TRBJ2-7 | NA | TRBV7-3 | medium-sized | TGTGCCAGCAGCTTATCATTTCAGGGTGAGCAGTACTTC | CASSLSFQGEQYF
TRBJ2-3 | TRBD2 | TRBV12-3/TRBV12-4 | once | TGTGCCAGCAGCCCTAGCGGGGGGAGAGGTGATACGCAGTATTTT | CASSPSGGRGDTQYF
TRBJ1-2 | NA | TRBV6-6 | NA | TGTGCCAGCAGTTACTATCTGGCGGCGGACCATGGCTACACCTTC | CASSYYLAADHGYTF
TRBJ2-1 | NA | TRBV7-2 | NA | TGTGCCGCGGCCGACTCGTTCTCCTACAATGAGCAGTTCTTC | CAAADSFSYNEQFF
TRBJ2-1 | NA | TRBV7-8 | few | TGTGCCAGCAGCTCGACCTACAATGAGCAGTTCTTC | CASSSTYNEQFF
TRBJ1-6 | TRBD1 | TRBV18 | many | TGTGCCAGCTCAAGTGGGACAGTAGATGCCTATAATTCACCCCTCCACTTT | CASSSGTVDAYNSPLHF
TRBJ2-2 | NA | TRBV6-1 | NA | TGTGCCAGCAGTTCAGTATCCGGGGAGCTGTTTTTT | CASSSVSGELFF
TRBJ2-6 | NA | TRBV6-4 | NA | NA | CATPGLWLHLRF
TRBJ2-3 | NA | TRBV11-2 | NA | TGTGCCAGCAGCGTTTTATTGGGTGGAGGACGCACAGATACGCAGTATTTT | CASSVLLGGGRTDTQYF
TRBJ2-1 | NA | TRBV12-3/TRBV12-4 | NA | TGTGCCAGCATCGCCCTTAGCGGCACAGGGGAGCAGTTCTTC | CASIALSGTGEQFF
TRBJ2-1 | TRBD1 | TRBV7-2 | NA | TGTGCCAGCAGCCGCGGACAGGGGGCACACAATGAGCAGTTCTTC | CASSRGQGAHNEQFF
TRBJ2-7 | TRBD2 | TRBV7-3 | NA | TGTGCCAGCAGCCCGCGTGGGCGGGAGTATGACGAGCAGTACTTC | CASSPRGREYDEQYF